This T cell receptor (beta chain) was captured in a study of blood T cell repertoires in COVID-19. Background on the study: Acute and convalescent COVID-19 specimens originated in the United States, Italy and Spain. The cDNA or gDNA used as material had been derived from T cells, B-cell-depleted T cells, or PBMCs.

Trimming removed 0 bases at V and 11 bases at J, with 13 bases between. This CDR3 comprises 13 residues. Germline values: CDR1 LGHNA, CDR2 YSLEER. Which cohort a participant joined came from the clinical history participants gave. Generated by immunoSEQ multiplex PCR, the TCRdb table keeps only in-frame clones and is missing some. The data show about 300,000 clones, with about 85% seen just once and approximately 5.3% held by the top ten. This clone has more than one count but fewer than ten. The TCR sequence derives from a woman in her thirties who had recovered from COVID-19. The chain is built from TRBV4-3 and TRBJ1-1, with D unresolved. The sample consisted of PBMCs or T cells enriched from blood (not recorded which). As DNA, the CDR3 is TGCGCCAGCAGCCAAGACCTGGAGGCCGCGGCTTTCTTT. Protein product: CASSQDLEAAAFF.